The 13 T cell receptor beta chains below come from one sample, sequenced in a study of graft-versus-host responses after intestinal transplantation. No antigen has been identified for these receptors. Sequencing used immunoSEQ multiplex PCR; TCRdb keeps in-frame clones, though not all of them. The data contain some 120,000 clones, around 90% of them seen just once; the ten biggest clones take up roughly 0.24%. Material: unstimulated CD4+ T cells sorted from spleen or lymph node cells, obtained before transplant. These receptors were collected from a human donor who was the organ donor for an intestinal transplant.

This chain connects TRBV4-1 to TRBJ2-3, with TRBD2 identical over 10 bases. CDR3 length equals 15 residues. Germline values: CDR1 MGHRA, CDR2 YSYEKL. The ends lost 1 base at V and 3 bases at J; junction bases unmatched: 1. For the CDR3, the DNA is TGCGCCAGCAGCCAAGCACTAGCGGGGACAGATACGCAGTATTTT. Its protein product is CASSQALAGTDTQYF.

V is TRBV4-3 and J is TRBJ2-3; 8 positions agree with TRBD1. V dropped 4 bases and J dropped 2; count of bases not matched to a gene: 5. The CDR3 spans 15 residues. The germline gives CDR1 LGHNA, CDR2 YSLEER. CDR3 residues: CASSRGQGYTDTQYF. CDR3 coding DNA: TGCGCCAGCAGCCGAGGACAGGGATACACAGATACGCAGTATTTT.

The CDR3 is CASSTVAGGYNEQFF. The CDR3 DNA reads as TGTGCCAGTAGTACGGTAGCGGGAGGCTACAATGAGCAGTTCTTC. This rearrangement joins TRBV19 to TRBJ2-1; 10 nucleotides match TRBD2. The CDR3 is 15 residues long. The ends lost 4 bases at V and 3 bases at J; junction bases unmatched: 3. Germline lookup yields CDR1 LNHDA and CDR2 SQIVND (reference sequence).

V usage is TRBV7-6 and J usage is TRBJ2-5, with D possibly being TRBD1 (6 bases). V was shortened by 3 bases and J by 0 bases, with 8 bases between the two germline ends. The germline V gene has CDR1 SGHVS and CDR2 FNYEAQ. This CDR3 region has 14 residues. In DNA, the CDR3 is TGTGCCAGCAGCTTCGACAGGTACCAAGAGACCCAGTACTTC. Translating it yields CASSFDRYQETQYF.

The V gene is TRBV6-5, the J gene TRBJ1-4; no reliable D call. This CDR3 has 13 residues. Trimming stripped 5 bases from V and 7 bases from J, with 11 bases between. Germline V gene data show CDR1 as MNHEY and CDR2 as SVGAGI. The CDR3 DNA reads as TGTGCCAGCAGTATACCGGGGTCTGAAAAACTGTTTTTT. This sequence encodes CASSIPGSEKLFF.

The chain uses TRBV9 and TRBJ2-2; D is perhaps TRBD1 or TRBD2 (5 bases each). Germline V gene lookup returns CDR1 SGDLS and CDR2 YYNGEE. Trimming took 2 bases from V and 3 from J, leaving 14 bases between them. This CDR3 spans 16 amino acids. The CDR3 DNA sequence: TGTGCCAGCAGCGTCAGGGAGTCTCCGTACACCGGGGAGCTGTTTTTT. This codes for CASSVRESPYTGELFF.

The chain uses TRBV13 and TRBJ1-1; D gene ambiguous. V was cut by 1 base and J by 4 bases, with 7 bases left in between. Germline assignment: CDR1 PRHDT and CDR2 FYEKMQ (reference sequence). This CDR3 contains 13 residues. CDR3 loop: CASSLAVPTEAFF. DNA for the CDR3: TGTGCCAGCAGCTTAGCTGTACCCACTGAAGCTTTCTTT.

This sequence joins TRBV2 and TRBJ2-1; TRBD1 agrees at 8 bases. This CDR3 comprises 13 residues. The V gene end was trimmed by 4 bases and the J gene end by 9 bases; junction bases not matched to a gene: 5. Looked up from germline, CDR1 is SNHLY and CDR2 is FYNNEI. CDR3 sequence: CASSGQGFTEQFF. The CDR3 DNA reads TGTGCCAGCAGTGGACAGGGGTTTACTGAGCAGTTCTTC.

The V call is TRBV5-1, the J call TRBJ2-5; 9 bases map to TRBD1. The V gene's germline CDR1 is SGHRS and CDR2 YFSETQ. V lost 4 bases and J lost 5; bases outside the gene matches: 9. The CDR3 consists of 15 residues. CDR3 amino acids: CASSPGTGTWETQYF. In nucleotides, the CDR3 is TGCGCCAGCAGCCCCGGGACAGGGACGTGGGAGACCCAGTACTTC.

J is TRBJ1-5 and V is TRBV4-1, with D possibly matching TRBD1 (5 bases). The CDR3 runs to 17 residues. V lost 1 base, J lost 3 bases, and 16 bases lay in between. Germline V CDR1 and CDR2: MGHRA, YSYEKL. In DNA form, the CDR3 reads TGCGCCAGCAGCCAAGTGCAGGGCCTCGGGACCAATCAGCCCCAGCATTTT. This encodes CASSQVQGLGTNQPQHF.

The rearrangement uses TRBV28 and TRBJ2-1; 10 bases fit TRBD1. The CDR3 contains 17 residues. The trim removed 5 bases at V and 6 bases at J, leaving 13 bases unmatched. Looked up from germline, CDR1 is MDHEN and CDR2 is SYDVKM. CDR3 sequence: CASSTTPGQGWGNEQFF. CDR3 DNA sequence: TGTGCCAGCAGTACGACTCCGGGACAGGGGTGGGGCAATGAGCAGTTCTTC.

The rearrangement joins TRBV27 to TRBJ2-1, with TRBD2 matching over 9 bases. The germline V gene has CDR1 MNHEY and CDR2 SMNVEV (reference sequence). Losses at the gene ends were 6 bases for V and 9 bases for J; bases not matched to a gene: 12. The CDR3 is made up of 15 amino acids. The DNA for the CDR3 is TGTGCCAGCAGCCCGCAGGTAGCGGGAGAGGGTGAGCAGTTCTTC. Translation gives CASSPQVAGEGEQFF.

The chain joins TRBV9 to TRBJ2-7; 7 bases match TRBD1. The CDR3 runs to 15 residues. Trimming removed 0 bases from V and 2 bases from J; junction bases left unmatched: 5. In germline, CDR1 is SGDLS, CDR2 YYNGEE. This CDR3 is CASSVGQGPPYEQYF. The CDR3 DNA reads TGTGCCAGCAGCGTAGGACAGGGCCCTCCCTACGAGCAGTACTTC.